These 5 T cell receptor beta chains share one sample of origin, sequenced in a study of OX40 agonist ivuxolimab in advanced cancers. TCRdb's table, derived via immunoSEQ multiplex PCR, lists solely in-frame clones and lacks some. This table holds fewer than 70,000 clones, over 80% found once. The starting material was CD4+ or CD8+ T cells sorted from blood, obtained in a trial of the OX40 agonist ivuxolimab. The source is an adult with an advanced solid tumor such as melanoma, head and neck, liver or kidney cancer.

The V and J genes are TRBV5-4 and TRBJ1-6, with D unresolved. In germline, CDR1 is SGHNT, CDR2 YYREEE (reference sequence). Trimming stripped 4 bases from V and 7 bases from J, with 21 bases between. The CDR3 covers 17 residues. The CDR3 DNA is TGTGCCAGCAGCCAAGCAGGTGCGGGAGGAAACAATTCACCCCTCCACTTT. Its translation is CASSQAGAGGNNSPLHF.

The rearrangement links TRBV6-6 to TRBJ1-6, with D maybe TRBD1 (6 bases). V dropped 7 bases and J dropped 9 bases, with 16 bases sitting between them. This CDR3 has 14 residues. Looked up from germline, CDR1 is MNHNY and CDR2 is SVGAGI (reference sequence). The CDR3 sequence: CASKVGQGSSPLHF. CDR3 nucleotide sequence: TGTGCCAGCAAGGTTGGGCAGGGGAGTTCACCCCTCCACTTT.

The chain couples TRBV9 to TRBJ1-5; maybe TRBD1 (6 bases). Germline V gene lookup returns CDR1 SGDLS and CDR2 YYNGEE. V was trimmed by 3 bases and J by 2 bases, leaving 6 bases between them. This CDR3 comprises 13 residues. This chain's CDR3 is CASSAGGNQPQHF. Written as DNA, the CDR3 is TGTGCCAGCAGCGCAGGGGGCAATCAGCCCCAGCATTTT.

The rearrangement joins TRBV14 to TRBJ2-3; 7 nucleotides align to TRBD1. CDR3 length equals 15 residues. In germline, CDR1 is SGHDN, CDR2 FVKESK. V dropped 4 bases and J dropped 2; count of bases not matched to a gene: 6. The CDR3 bases are TGTGCCAGCAGCCGTCTAGGGACAGACACAGATACGCAGTATTTT. Translation: CASSRLGTDTDTQYF.

The chain links TRBV28 to TRBJ2-5; 7 bases align to TRBD2. In germline, CDR1 is MDHEN, CDR2 SYDVKM. The CDR3 contains 15 residues. With V trimmed by 2 bases and J by 7 bases, 10 bases remained unmatched. CDR3 coding DNA: TGTGCCAGCAGTTTAGAGTCCGGGTCGGGGGGGACCCAGTACTTC. Its protein is CASSLESGSGGTQYF.